The 25 T cell receptor beta chains in this list originate from one sample, sequenced in a study of OX40 agonist ivuxolimab in advanced cancers. This table comes from immunoSEQ multiplex PCR, and its TCRdb copy is limited to in-frame clones, with some not included. Of tens of thousands of clones in the sample, over 90% were seen once. The material was CD4+ or CD8+ T cells sorted from blood, obtained in a trial of the OX40 agonist ivuxolimab. The receptor set was obtained from an adult with an advanced solid tumor such as melanoma, head and neck, liver or kidney cancer.

The V call is TRBV15, the J call TRBJ2-7; D is possibly TRBD1 (5 bases). Per the germline V gene, CDR1 is LNHNV and CDR2 is YYDKDF (reference sequence). The CDR3 contains 16 residues. With 2 bases removed from V and 7 bases from J, the gap between germline ends came to 21 bases. CDR3 residues: CATSRYVDSADREQYF. CDR3 DNA sequence: TGTGCCACCAGCAGATATGTTGACAGCGCGGATCGAGAGCAGTACTTC.

The CDR3 protein is CARPGQRGECTF. CDR3 DNA: TGTGCCAGGCCGGGACAGAGGGGTGAATGCACCTTC. The V and J genes are TRBV7-9 and TRBJ1-2; 7 nucleotides align to TRBD1. The CDR3 loop spans 12 amino acids. The germline CDR1 and CDR2 sequences are SEHNR and FQNEAQ (reference sequence). J was trimmed by 13 bases and V by 9 bases; bases with no gene match: 14.

The chain uses TRBV5-1 and TRBJ2-7; D remains unclear. V gave up 0 bases and J gave up 4 bases, with 5 bases separating them. This CDR3 comprises 12 residues. Germline V gene sequence: CDR1 SGHRS, CDR2 YFSETQ. The CDR3 DNA is TGCGCCAGCAGCTTGGGAGTATACGAGCAGTACTTC. It yields the protein CASSLGVYEQYF.

V and J are TRBV4-3 and TRBJ1-3; no definite D call. Germline loops: CDR1 LGHNA, CDR2 YSLEER. The CDR3 is 15 residues long. V lost 0 bases, J lost 0 bases, and 6 bases lay in between. The CDR3 loop reads CASSQDGSSGNTIYF. The CDR3 DNA follows: TGCGCCAGCAGCCAAGATGGGAGCTCTGGAAACACCATATATTTT.

J is TRBJ2-7 and V is TRBV2; TRBD2 agrees at 7 bases. Germline CDR1 reads SNHLY; CDR2 reads FYNNEI. V was clipped by 4 bases and J by 4 bases; unmatched bases: 4. The CDR3 runs 13 residues. The CDR3 loop reads CASSVVSGYEQYF. The CDR3 DNA reads as TGTGCCAGCAGTGTCGTTAGCGGGTACGAGCAGTACTTC.

The V call is TRBV4-2, the J call TRBJ2-3, with 11 bases aligning to TRBD2. This CDR3 has 16 residues. Germline V lookup: CDR1 LGHNA, CDR2 YNFKEQ. Trimming cost V 0 bases and J 6 bases; bases outside gene matches: 5. CDR3 sequence: CASSQDFSGGADTQYF. DNA of the CDR3: TGTGCCAGCAGCCAAGATTTTAGCGGGGGGGCGGATACGCAGTATTTT.

The chain combines TRBV19 with TRBJ2-5; perhaps TRBD2 as D (5 bases). The closer fit of TRBJ2-7 to the DNA end suggests the J call may be wrong. CDR3 length equals 14 residues. Germline CDR1 and CDR2: LNHDA and SQIVND (reference sequence). DNA of the CDR3: TGTGCCAGTAGTATAGTTCCGGGGATCGCCGAGCAGTACTTC. Protein: CASSIVPGIAEQYF.

The count of this clone is one. The chain combines TRBV7-9 with TRBJ2-1; D tentatively reads TRBD1 or TRBD2 (5 bases each). The CDR3 consists of 14 residues. The germline V gene encodes CDR1 SEHNR and CDR2 FQNEAQ (reference sequence). Trimming left V 5 bases short and J 4 bases short, with 12 bases between. In DNA form, the CDR3 reads TGTGCCAGCAGCCACACGGGGCCGTACAATGAGCAGTTCTTC. It encodes CASSHTGPYNEQFF.

This sequence joins TRBV2 and TRBJ1-2, with D possibly matching TRBD1 (6 bases). Germline V gives CDR1 SNHLY, CDR2 FYNNEI. The CDR3 runs 17 residues. V gave up 0 bases and J gave up 8 bases, with 22 bases separating them. CDR3: CASSEAPQGSRQLGYTF. CDR3 coding DNA: TGTGCCAGCAGTGAAGCTCCCCAGGGGTCCCGCCAGTTAGGCTACACCTTC.

The chain has TRBV4-3 and TRBJ2-7, with 12 bases identical to TRBD2. J gave up 2 bases and V 3 bases, and 5 bases lay outside the gene matches. The CDR3 loop spans 16 amino acids. Germline V CDR1 and CDR2: LGHNA, YSLEER. CDR3 DNA sequence: TGCGCCAGCAGCCAGACACTAGCGGGAGGACCCTACGAGCAGTACTTC. Translated: CASSQTLAGGPYEQYF.

V and J are TRBV29-1 and TRBJ2-1, with 9 nucleotides matching TRBD1. J gave up 9 bases and V 7 bases, and 7 bases lay outside the gene matches. The CDR3 is 12 residues long. Germline V lookup: CDR1 SQVTM, CDR2 ANQGSEA. CDR3 in DNA: TGCAGCGGTACCGGGACAGGGATTGAGCAGTTCTTC. This codes for CSGTGTGIEQFF.

This chain links TRBV7-9 with TRBJ2-7; 8 nucleotides match TRBD2. Germline loops: CDR1 SEHNR, CDR2 FQNEAQ (reference sequence). The CDR3 length is 16 residues. Losses at the gene ends were 5 bases for V and 2 bases for J; bases not matched to a gene: 11. CDR3 loop: CASSGRREALTYEQYF. In nucleotides, the CDR3 is TGTGCCAGCAGCGGGCGGCGGGAGGCTTTAACCTACGAGCAGTACTTC.

The rearrangement uses TRBV15 and TRBJ1-2; 10 nucleotides line up with TRBD1. The CDR3 is made up of 16 amino acids. Germline values: CDR1 LNHNV, CDR2 YYDKDF (reference sequence). The V segment lost 6 bases and the J segment 0 bases; nucleotides outside the gene matches: 7. As DNA, the CDR3 is TGTGCCACCAGAGGGACAGGGGCTTTAGCTAACTATGGCTACACCTTC. Protein sequence: CATRGTGALANYGYTF.

This clone was counted ten times or more. The chain joins TRBV5-4 to TRBJ2-7; tentatively, D is TRBD1 (5 bases). CDR1 is SGHNT and CDR2 is YYREEE in the germline V gene (reference sequence). V lost 5 bases to trimming and J lost 3 bases, with 18 bases between them. The CDR3 consists of 15 residues. CDR3 protein: CASSIWGPGYYEQYF. The CDR3, as DNA: TGTGCCAGCAGTATTTGGGGCCCGGGTTACTACGAGCAGTACTTC. Looking up the rest from reference TRBV5-4 and TRBJ2-7 gives the full variable domain: ETGVTQSPTHLIKTRGQQVTLRCSSQSGHNTVSWYQQALGQGPQFIFQYYREEENGRGNFPPRFSGLQFPNYSSELNVNALELDDSALYLCASSIWGPGYYEQYFGPGTRLTVT.

The genes are TRBV9 and TRBJ1-1; D not certain. Germline V gene lookup returns CDR1 SGDLS and CDR2 YYNGEE. This CDR3 region has 16 residues. The V end lost 3 bases, the J end lost 1 base, and 16 bases lay between the germline ends. CDR3 region: CASSAIERTANTEAFF. DNA of the CDR3: TGTGCCAGCAGCGCCATCGAACGGACGGCGAACACTGAAGCTTTCTTT.

The V gene is TRBV4-1, the J gene TRBJ2-7, with 8 bases aligning to TRBD1. The CDR3 is made up of 16 amino acids. CDR1 is MGHRA, CDR2 YSYEKL, per germline. The V gene end was trimmed by 3 bases and the J gene end by 2 bases; junction bases not matched to a gene: 9. The CDR3 nucleotides read TGCGCCAGCAGCCAGGCGACAGGGGCCGGCCCCTACGAGCAGTACTTC. It codes for CASSQATGAGPYEQYF.

This chain links TRBV27 with TRBJ2-1; 11 bases fit TRBD2. Germline V CDR1 and CDR2: MNHEY, SMNVEV (reference sequence). V shed 0 bases and J 3 bases; nucleotides not matched to a gene: 7. CDR3 size: 18 residues. CDR3 region: CASSLSAIAGGHYNEQFF. The CDR3 DNA reads TGTGCCAGCAGTTTATCTGCCATAGCGGGGGGGCACTACAATGAGCAGTTCTTC.

The chain is built from TRBV6-5 and TRBJ2-5, with 7 bases identical to TRBD1. In germline, CDR1 is MNHEY, CDR2 SVGAGI. With 0 bases clipped from V and 5 bases from J, the junction kept 3 bases outside the gene matches. The CDR3 is 14 residues long. The CDR3 protein is CASSYSTGRETQYF. The CDR3 region has the DNA TGTGCCAGCAGTTACTCGACAGGGCGGGAGACCCAGTACTTC.

This chain connects TRBV11-2 to TRBJ2-7; no reliable D call. The length of the CDR3 is 12 residues. Germline values: CDR1 SGHAT, CDR2 FQNNGV. V lost 5 bases, J lost 3 bases, and 8 bases lay in between. The CDR3 protein is CASSPPSYEQYF. CDR3 coding DNA: TGTGCCAGCAGCCCCCCGAGCTACGAGCAGTACTTC. Based on the CDR3 plus reference TRBV11-2 and TRBJ2-7, the full variable domain is EAGVAQSPRYKIIEKRQSVAFWCNPISGHATLYWYQQILGQGPKLLIQFQNNGVVDDSQLPKDRFSAERLKGVDSTLKIQPAKLEDSAVYLCASSPPSYEQYFGPGTRLTVT.

This chain joins TRBV6-1 and TRBJ1-2; TRBD1 matches 7 bases. J gave up 2 bases and V 1 base, and 7 bases lay outside the gene matches. CDR3 length equals 16 residues. The germline gives CDR1 MNHNS, CDR2 SASEGT. Here the CDR3 reads CASSEVRDSSNYGYTF. The CDR3 nucleotides read TGTGCCAGCAGTGAAGTGAGGGACAGTTCAAACTATGGCTACACCTTC.

The gene calls are TRBV13 and TRBJ2-1; no firm D call. Trimming left V 5 bases short and J 6 bases short, with 14 bases between. The CDR3 is made up of 14 amino acids. Germline V gene sequence: CDR1 PRHDT, CDR2 FYEKMQ (reference sequence). CDR3 in DNA: TGTGCCAGCAGCCCAGGCGCAGGATTCAATGAGCAGTTCTTC. Its protein product is CASSPGAGFNEQFF. Combining the CDR3 with reference TRBV13 and TRBJ2-1 gives the whole variable domain AAGVIQSPRHLIKEKRETATLKCYPIPRHDTVYWYQQGPGQDPQFLISFYEKMQSDKGSIPDRFSAQQFSDYHSELNMSSLELGDSALYFCASSPGAGFNEQFFGPGTRLTVL.

This rearrangement joins TRBV10-1 to TRBJ1-2; 8 bases map to TRBD1. The V gene end was trimmed by 3 bases and the J gene end by 5 bases; junction bases not matched to a gene: 11. The CDR3 consists of 16 residues. Germline CDR1 and CDR2: WNHNN and SYGVQD (reference sequence). CDR3 residues: CASSEELGQGIYGYTF. The DNA for the CDR3 is TGCGCCAGCAGTGAAGAGCTAGGACAGGGAATTTATGGCTACACCTTC.

The genes are TRBV2 and TRBJ2-1; the D gene is possibly TRBD2 (5 bases). The CDR3 totals 16 residues. V gave up 5 bases and J gave up 5 bases, with 19 bases separating them. Per germline, CDR1 SNHLY and CDR2 FYNNEI. The CDR3 DNA reads as TGTGCCAGCAGTCCTACTAGGTGGGTCTGGGACAATGAGCAGTTCTTC. This sequence encodes CASSPTRWVWDNEQFF.

This chain joins TRBV7-8 and TRBJ1-2, with D perhaps matching TRBD1 (6 bases). This CDR3 is built from 15 residues. The V gene lost 0 bases and the J gene lost 5 bases, with 13 bases spanning the gap. Germline V gives CDR1 SGHVS, CDR2 FQNEAQ. The CDR3 DNA sequence: TGTGCCAGCAGCTTAGCGGGCAGGGGACCGTATGGCTACACCTTC. Amino acid sequence: CASSLAGRGPYGYTF. The full variable domain, in which reference TRBV7-8 and TRBJ1-2 provide the parts outside the CDR3, is GAGVSQSPRYKVAKRGQDVALRCDPISGHVSLFWYQQALGQGPEFLTYFQNEAQLDKSGLPSDRFFAERPEGSVSTLKIQRTQQEDSAVYLCASSLAGRGPYGYTFGSGTRLTVV.

The chain is built from TRBV27 and TRBJ2-3, with D hard to call. V was shortened by 4 bases and J by 3 bases, with 5 bases between the two germline ends. CDR1 is MNHEY, CDR2 SMNVEV, per germline (reference sequence). CDR3 size: 12 residues. The CDR3 sequence is CASSSETDTQYF. The CDR3 nucleotides read TGTGCCAGCAGTTCTGAGACAGATACGCAGTATTTT.